The 20 T cell receptor beta chains in this list originate from one sample, sequenced in a study of cytomegalovirus exposure and HLA in healthy donors. 13 Jbeta primers and 60 Vbeta primers were used for the PCR. Only in-frame clones appear in the TCRdb table, and some are missing; sequencing was by immunoSEQ multiplex PCR. The sample table includes about 130,000 clones. The sample comprised PBMCs. The receptor source for this set is a man aged 18 to 35 in good health and CMV-seronegative.

The chain recombines TRBV6-1 with TRBJ2-7, with a possible D match to TRBD2 (5 bases). Trimming removed 5 bases from V and 2 bases from J, with 16 bases in between. CDR1 MNHNS and CDR2 SASEGT come from the germline V gene. This CDR3 region has 15 residues. The chain's CDR3 is CASSTLALGAYEQYF. The CDR3 nucleotides are TGTGCCAGCAGTACTCTAGCTCTCGGGGCCTACGAGCAGTACTTC.

This chain uses TRBV10-1 with TRBJ2-1; 10 nucleotides line up with TRBD2. J gave up 8 bases and V 6 bases, and 13 bases lay outside the gene matches. There are 16 residues in the CDR3. Per the germline V gene, CDR1 is WNHNN and CDR2 is SYGVQD (reference sequence). The CDR3 spells CASRGVAGGRKDEQFF. CDR3 in DNA: TGCGCCAGCAGAGGGGTAGCGGGAGGACGGAAAGATGAGCAGTTCTTC.

J is TRBJ2-5 and V is TRBV2, with D possibly matching TRBD1 (6 bases). The CDR3 is 14 residues long. Germline V gene sequence: CDR1 SNHLY, CDR2 FYNNEI. The ends were cut back, 2 bases at V and 0 bases at J, with 7 bases in the middle. CDR3 sequence (DNA): TGTGCCAGCAGTGAACGGACAGACCAAGAGACCCAGTACTTC. Residues: CASSERTDQETQYF.

The chain employs TRBV11-2 and TRBJ2-1, with 9 bases lining up with TRBD2. This CDR3 region has 17 residues. The germline V gene encodes CDR1 SGHAT and CDR2 FQNNGV. J lost 3 bases, V lost 3 bases, and 9 bases had no gene match. CDR3 region: CASSFVATSGSYNEQFF. CDR3 bases: TGTGCCAGCAGCTTCGTGGCGACTAGCGGAAGCTACAATGAGCAGTTCTTC. Full variable domain (remainder filled in from reference TRBV11-2 and TRBJ2-1): EAGVAQSPRYKIIEKRQSVAFWCNPISGHATLYWYQQILGQGPKLLIQFQNNGVVDDSQLPKDRFSAERLKGVDSTLKIQPAKLEDSAVYLCASSFVATSGSYNEQFFGPGTRLTVL.

The rearrangement links TRBV7-6 to TRBJ2-3; 9 bases match TRBD2. Germline CDR1 SGHVS, CDR2 FNYEAQ. J was trimmed by 5 bases and V by 4 bases; bases with no gene match: 10. The CDR3 extends over 16 amino acids. The CDR3 coding sequence is TGTGCCAGCAGCTCAATATCTCTAGCGGGGAGAGATACGCAGTATTTT. It translates to CASSSISLAGRDTQYF. Looking up the rest from reference TRBV7-6 and TRBJ2-3 gives the full variable domain: GAGVSQSPRYKVTKRGQDVALRCDPISGHVSLYWYRQALGQGPEFLTYFNYEAQQDKSGLPNDRFSAERPEGSISTLTIQRTEQRDSAMYRCASSSISLAGRDTQYFGPGTRLTVL.

The chain employs TRBV19 and TRBJ1-1, with a weak D call TRBD1 (5 bases). The CDR3 sequence is 16 residues long. Germline lookup yields CDR1 LNHDA and CDR2 SQIVND (reference sequence). Deletions cut 5 bases from V and 7 bases from J, with 23 bases between. The CDR3: CASSPPGEGTTNEAFF. The CDR3, as DNA: TGTGCCAGTAGTCCCCCCGGGGAGGGGACCACTAATGAAGCTTTCTTT.

The chain employs TRBV28 and TRBJ2-5; D gene uncertain. Germline values: CDR1 MDHEN, CDR2 SYDVKM. The CDR3 totals 13 residues. The V end was cut by 2 bases, the J end by 2 bases, with 6 bases between. CDR3: CASSLSRQETQYF. Here the CDR3 DNA reads TGTGCCAGCAGTTTAAGTAGACAAGAGACCCAGTACTTC.

V gene TRBV2 combines with J gene TRBJ1-2; 8 bases are a match to TRBD1. The CDR3 spans 12 residues. CDR1 and CDR2 (germline): SNHLY, FYNNEI. V lost 6 bases and J lost 6; bases outside the gene matches: 3. The CDR3 protein is CASRPGGDGYTF. Written as DNA, the CDR3 is TGTGCCAGCAGACCAGGGGGCGATGGCTACACCTTC.

This sequence joins TRBV18 and TRBJ2-7; no clear D. Trimming removed 1 base from V and 0 bases from J, with 7 bases in between. CDR1 and CDR2 (germline): KGHSH, LQKENI. This CDR3 comprises 14 residues. The DNA for the CDR3 is TGTGCCAGCTCACCACTTTCCAGCTCCTACGAGCAGTACTTC. It specifies CASSPLSSSYEQYF. Drawing the rest from reference TRBV18 and TRBJ2-7, the complete variable domain is NAGVMQNPRHLVRRRGQEARLRCSPMKGHSHVYWYRQLPEEGLKFMVYLQKENIIDESGMPKERFSAEFPKEGPSILRIQQVVRGDSAAYFCASSPLSSSYEQYFGPGTRLTVT.

V and J are TRBV19 and TRBJ2-2; the D gene is possibly TRBD1 (5 bases). Deletions cut 6 bases from V and 6 bases from J, with 11 bases between. The CDR3 is made up of 13 amino acids. CDR1 and CDR2 from the germline V gene are LNHDA and SQIVND (reference sequence). In DNA, the CDR3 is TGTGCCAGTAGCCCGTGGGGCGCCGGGGAGCTGTTTTTT. Translating it yields CASSPWGAGELFF.

As DNA, the CDR3 is TGTGCCAGCAGTCTTCAGTACCAAGAGACCCAGTACTTC. Translating gives CASSLQYQETQYF. The gene calls are TRBV19 and TRBJ2-5; D is uncertain. The CDR3 is made up of 13 amino acids. Per the germline V gene, CDR1 is LNHDA and CDR2 is SQIVND (reference sequence). V lost 9 bases, J lost 0 bases, and 11 bases lay in between.

The rearrangement links TRBV6-5 to TRBJ2-1; TRBD1 might be the D (5 bases). CDR1 and CDR2 from the germline V gene are MNHEY and SVGAGI. This CDR3 is built from 12 residues. Trimming left V 5 bases short and J 7 bases short, with 9 bases between. This CDR3 is CASSPPGNEQFF. CDR3 coding DNA: TGTGCCAGCAGTCCCCCAGGGAATGAGCAGTTCTTC.

The chain uses TRBV7-9 and TRBJ2-7; 9 bases agree with TRBD1. The CDR3 is 15 amino acids. CDR1 and CDR2 (germline): SEHNR, FQNEAQ (reference sequence). V dropped 4 bases and J dropped 6; count of bases not matched to a gene: 10. The CDR3 reads CASSSYRDRVPEQYF. The CDR3 nucleotides read TGTGCCAGCAGCTCCTACCGGGACAGGGTGCCCGAGCAGTACTTC. Full variable domain (outside the CDR3, taken from reference TRBV7-9 and TRBJ2-7): DTGVSQNPRHKITKRGQNVTFRCDPISEHNRLYWYRQTLGQGPEFLTYFQNEAQLEKSRLLSDRFSAERPKGSFSTLEIQRTEQGDSAMYLCASSSYRDRVPEQYFGPGTRLTVT.

V and J are TRBV30 and TRBJ2-7; D might be TRBD1 (6 bases). Germline CDR1 reads GTSNPN; CDR2 reads SVGIG (reference sequence). This CDR3 region has 13 residues. Between the trimmed V and J ends, which lost 3 bases and 0 bases, there was a span of 9 bases. CDR3 DNA: TGTGCCTGGAGAACAGGGAGCTCCTACGAGCAGTACTTC. This translates into CAWRTGSSYEQYF.

The chain is built from TRBV30 and TRBJ1-5; no clear D. This CDR3 is built from 12 residues. V lost 1 base to trimming and J lost 6 bases, with 7 bases between them. Germline lookup yields CDR1 GTSNPN and CDR2 SVGIG (reference sequence). Written as DNA, the CDR3 is TGTGCCTGGAGTGGTCTAGGTCAGCCCCAGCATTTT. Amino acids: CAWSGLGQPQHF.

V usage is TRBV9 and J usage is TRBJ2-5; TRBD2 matches at 7 bases. Germline lookup yields CDR1 SGDLS and CDR2 YYNGEE. The V segment lost 0 bases and the J segment 1 base; nucleotides outside the gene matches: 3. The CDR3 spans 15 residues. CDR3 nucleotides: TGTGCCAGCAGCGTAGACGGGACTACCCAAGAGACCCAGTACTTC. Its protein product is CASSVDGTTQETQYF.

The rearrangement links TRBV7-8 to TRBJ1-5; no reliable D call. The CDR3 consists of 14 residues. Looked up from germline, CDR1 is SGHVS and CDR2 is FQNEAQ. Trimming left V 5 bases short and J 2 bases short, with 10 bases between. CDR3 bases: TGTGCCAGCAGCCCGGGTGCGGGCAATCAGCCCCAGCATTTT. It is translated as CASSPGAGNQPQHF.

The chain has TRBV2 and TRBJ1-3; D is perhaps TRBD1 (5 bases). V was trimmed by 8 bases and J by 0 bases, leaving 14 bases between them. Germline assignment: CDR1 SNHLY and CDR2 FYNNEI. This CDR3 is built from 15 residues. The CDR3 here is CASSGHSDSGNTIYF. In nucleotides, the CDR3 is TGTGCCAGCTCTGGACATTCAGACTCTGGAAACACCATATATTTT.

The CDR3 protein is CASREPAKGYTF. The CDR3 DNA reads TGTGCCAGCAGGGAGCCGGCAAAGGGCTACACCTTC. The rearrangement uses TRBV5-5 and TRBJ1-2; no clear D gene. Germline CDR1 reads SGHKS; CDR2 reads YYEKEE (reference sequence). V was pared by 5 bases and J by 8 bases, with 13 bases between. This CDR3 region has 12 residues.

This chain connects TRBV7-8 to TRBJ2-1; 7 nucleotides match TRBD2. Germline trimming cut 3 bases from V and 3 bases from J; bases unmatched to any gene: 5. Germline assignment: CDR1 SGHVS and CDR2 FQNEAQ. This CDR3 is built from 15 residues. The chain's CDR3 is CASSFSGQSYNEQFF. The CDR3 DNA reads as TGTGCCAGCAGCTTTAGCGGGCAGAGCTACAATGAGCAGTTCTTC.